This TCR beta chain derives from a study of blood T cell repertoires in COVID-19. Overall study context: Sites across the United States, Italy and Spain contributed samples from acute and convalescent COVID-19.

Authors' methods: Amplification of reference gene primers provided the estimated nucleated cell counts. The protocol was immunoSEQ multiplex PCR, while the TCRdb copy is restricted to in-frame clones and leaves out a portion. The V and J calls and clone size come from that table; D and trimming were worked out from the DNA. In the table there are some 57,000 clones, 86% of which are singletons. Sequencing input: peripheral blood. The TCR was taken from a woman aged 80 or over with acute or convalescent COVID-19.

The CDR3 loop is CASSLTGKTQYF. For the CDR3, the DNA is TGTGCCAGCAGCCTGACAGGGAAGACCCAGTACTTC. The J gene is TRBJ2-5, the V gene TRBV3-1 (or the pseudogene TRBV3-2); TRBD1 agrees at 7 bases. CDR1 and CDR2 from the germline V gene are LGHDT and YNNKEL (reference sequence). The CDR3 consists of 12 residues. V shed 4 bases, J shed 6 bases, and the junction held 2 bases outside the gene matches.